The subject of this entry is one T cell receptor (beta chain). The target antigen is unknown. With constant-segment primers, 5'RACE yielded cDNA libraries of TCR alpha and TCR beta that carried sample barcodes and UMIs. TCRdb independently ran MiXCR on the 5' RACE reads; one entry per CDR3 protein. The repertoire holds some 210,000 distinct CDR3 sequences, with around 27% as singletons. The CDR3 loop spans 13 amino acids. Per germline, CDR1 MDHEN and CDR2 SYDVKM. Trimming cost V 1 base and J 2 bases, with 6 bases left between them. This entry belongs to a study of T-cell memory formation after mild COVID-19. Regarding the study as a whole: CD4+ clones that contracted lay mainly in CM and EM; CD8+ ones lay in EMRA.

The sequence came from an adult woman who had mild COVID-19 (a few samples of this study predate the infection). Cell type and time point are not known. Sequencing used PBMCs or a T cell subset sorted from them (not recorded which). The gene calls are TRBV28 and TRBJ2-7; possibly TRBD2 for D (5 bases). The CDR3 DNA sequence: TGTGCCAGCAGTTTATACGGGACCTACGAGCAGTACTTC. Protein sequence: CASSLYGTYEQYF.